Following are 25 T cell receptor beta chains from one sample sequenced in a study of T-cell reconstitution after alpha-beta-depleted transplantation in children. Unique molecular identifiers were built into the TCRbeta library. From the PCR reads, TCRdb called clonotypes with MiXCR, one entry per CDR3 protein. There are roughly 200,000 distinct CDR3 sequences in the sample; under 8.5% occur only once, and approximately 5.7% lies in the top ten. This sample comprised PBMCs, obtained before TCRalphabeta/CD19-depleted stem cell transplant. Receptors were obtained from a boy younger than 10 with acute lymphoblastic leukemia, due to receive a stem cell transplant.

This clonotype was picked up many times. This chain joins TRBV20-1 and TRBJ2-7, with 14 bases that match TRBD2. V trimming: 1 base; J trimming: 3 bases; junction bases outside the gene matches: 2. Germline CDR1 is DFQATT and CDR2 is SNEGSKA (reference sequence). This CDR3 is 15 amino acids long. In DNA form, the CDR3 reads TGCAGTGCTAGAGTCGGGACTAGCGGGAGCTACGAGCAGTACTTC. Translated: CSARVGTSGSYEQYF.

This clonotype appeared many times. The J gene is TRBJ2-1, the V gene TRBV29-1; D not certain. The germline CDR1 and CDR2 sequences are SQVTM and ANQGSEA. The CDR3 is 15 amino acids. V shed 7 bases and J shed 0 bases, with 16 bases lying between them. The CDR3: CSAPDQASSYNEQFF. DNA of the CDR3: TGCAGCGCCCCCGATCAGGCCAGCTCCTACAATGAGCAGTTCTTC.

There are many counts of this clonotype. In DNA form, the CDR3 reads TGCGCCAGCAGCTTGGTGGAGGGGGCTCGGACAGATACGCAGTATTTT. Protein sequence: CASSLVEGARTDTQYF. This rearrangement joins TRBV5-1 to TRBJ2-3, with a tentative D call TRBD1 (7 bases). Germline V lookup: CDR1 SGHRS, CDR2 YFSETQ. The CDR3 length is 16 residues. The V gene lost 0 bases and the J gene lost 3 bases, with 14 bases spanning the gap.

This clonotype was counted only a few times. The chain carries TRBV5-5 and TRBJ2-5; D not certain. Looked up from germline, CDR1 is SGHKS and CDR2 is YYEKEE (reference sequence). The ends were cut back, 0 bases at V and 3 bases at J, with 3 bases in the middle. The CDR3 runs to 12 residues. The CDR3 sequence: CASSLDEETQYF. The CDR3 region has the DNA TGTGCCAGCAGCTTGGACGAAGAGACCCAGTACTTC.

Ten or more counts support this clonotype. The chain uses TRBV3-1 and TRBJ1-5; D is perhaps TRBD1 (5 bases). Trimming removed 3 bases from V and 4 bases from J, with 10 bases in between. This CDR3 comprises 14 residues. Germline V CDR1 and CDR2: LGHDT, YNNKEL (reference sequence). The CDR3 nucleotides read TGTGCCAGCAGCCATTTTGGGGGTAATCAGCCCCAGCATTTT. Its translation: CASSHFGGNQPQHF.

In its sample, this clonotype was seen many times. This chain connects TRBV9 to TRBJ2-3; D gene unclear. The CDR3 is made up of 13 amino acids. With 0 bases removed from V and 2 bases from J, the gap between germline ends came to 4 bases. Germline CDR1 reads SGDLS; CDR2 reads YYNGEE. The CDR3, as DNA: TGTGCCAGCAGCGTAGAACCCACAGATACGCAGTATTTT. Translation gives CASSVEPTDTQYF.

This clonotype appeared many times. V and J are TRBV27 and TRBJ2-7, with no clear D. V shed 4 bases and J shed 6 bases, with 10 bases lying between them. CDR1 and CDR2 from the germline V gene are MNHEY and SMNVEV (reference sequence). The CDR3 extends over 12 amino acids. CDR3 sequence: CASSSKAGEQYF. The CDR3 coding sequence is TGTGCCAGCAGTTCTAAGGCCGGCGAGCAGTACTTC.

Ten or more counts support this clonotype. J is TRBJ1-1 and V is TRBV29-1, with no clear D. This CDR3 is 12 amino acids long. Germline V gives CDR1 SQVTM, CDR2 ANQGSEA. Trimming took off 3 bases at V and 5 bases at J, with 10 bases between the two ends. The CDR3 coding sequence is TGCAGCGTTGAGGGAAGTCGGACTGAAGCTTTCTTT. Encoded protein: CSVEGSRTEAFF.

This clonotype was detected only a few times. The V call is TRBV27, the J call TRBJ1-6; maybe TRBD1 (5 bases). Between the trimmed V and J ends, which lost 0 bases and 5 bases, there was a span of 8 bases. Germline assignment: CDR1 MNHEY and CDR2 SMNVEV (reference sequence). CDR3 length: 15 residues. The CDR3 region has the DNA TGTGCCAGCAGTTTATCGACAGCGAATAATTCACCCCTCCACTTT. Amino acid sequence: CASSLSTANNSPLHF.

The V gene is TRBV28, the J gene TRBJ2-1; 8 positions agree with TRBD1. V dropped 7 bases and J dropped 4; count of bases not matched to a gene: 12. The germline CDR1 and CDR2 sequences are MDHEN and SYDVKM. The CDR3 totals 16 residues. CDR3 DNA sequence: TGTGCCAGCAACACCCGGACAGGGCCTTTTTACAATGAGCAGTTCTTC. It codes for CASNTRTGPFYNEQFF.

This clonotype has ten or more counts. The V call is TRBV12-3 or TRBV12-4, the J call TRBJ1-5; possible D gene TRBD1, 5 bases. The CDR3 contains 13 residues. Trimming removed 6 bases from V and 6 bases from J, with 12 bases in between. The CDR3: CASSPQGVQPQHF. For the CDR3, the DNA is TGTGCCAGCAGCCCCCAGGGTGTTCAGCCCCAGCATTTT.

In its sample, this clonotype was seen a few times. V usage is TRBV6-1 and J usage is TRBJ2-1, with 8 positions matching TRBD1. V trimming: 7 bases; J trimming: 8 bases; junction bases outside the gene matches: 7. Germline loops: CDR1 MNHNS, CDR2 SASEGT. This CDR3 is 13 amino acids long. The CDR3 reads CASTATGADEQFF. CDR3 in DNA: TGTGCCAGCACTGCGACAGGGGCGGATGAGCAGTTCTTC.

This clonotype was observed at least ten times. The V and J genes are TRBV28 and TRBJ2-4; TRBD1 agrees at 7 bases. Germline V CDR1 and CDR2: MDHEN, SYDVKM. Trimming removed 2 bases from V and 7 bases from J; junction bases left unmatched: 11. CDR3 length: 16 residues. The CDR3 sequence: CASSLTLTGMGNIQYF. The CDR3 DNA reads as TGTGCCAGCAGTTTAACCTTGACAGGGATGGGGAACATTCAGTACTTC.

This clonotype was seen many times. DNA of the CDR3: TGTGCCAGCAGTTTAGTTCTAGCGGGGAGACAAGAGACCCAGTACTTC. Protein product: CASSLVLAGRQETQYF. The gene calls are TRBV12-3 or TRBV12-4 and TRBJ2-5; 9 bases fit TRBD2. Trimming cost V 1 base and J 2 bases; bases outside gene matches: 5. The CDR3 has 16 residues.

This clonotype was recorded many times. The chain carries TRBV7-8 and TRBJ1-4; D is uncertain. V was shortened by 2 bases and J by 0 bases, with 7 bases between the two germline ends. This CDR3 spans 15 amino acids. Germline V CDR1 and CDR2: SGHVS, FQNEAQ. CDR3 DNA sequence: TGTGCCAGCAGCTTAACTGACGCAACTAATGAAAAACTGTTTTTT. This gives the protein CASSLTDATNEKLFF.

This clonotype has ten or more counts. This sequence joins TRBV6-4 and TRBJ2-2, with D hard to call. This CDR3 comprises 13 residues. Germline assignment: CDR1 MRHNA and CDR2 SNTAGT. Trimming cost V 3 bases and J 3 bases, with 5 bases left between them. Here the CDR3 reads CASSEGHTGELFF. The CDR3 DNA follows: TGTGCCAGCAGTGAAGGGCACACCGGGGAGCTGTTTTTT.

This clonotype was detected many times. The chain's CDR3 is CASSHKTVSYEQYF. Written as DNA, the CDR3 is TGTGCCAGCAGCCATAAGACAGTTTCGTACGAGCAGTACTTC. This chain connects TRBV11-2 to TRBJ2-7; D possibly corresponds to TRBD1 (5 bases). Germline V CDR1 and CDR2: SGHAT, FQNNGV. The CDR3 extends over 14 amino acids. With 5 bases removed from V and 4 bases from J, the gap between germline ends came to 15 bases.

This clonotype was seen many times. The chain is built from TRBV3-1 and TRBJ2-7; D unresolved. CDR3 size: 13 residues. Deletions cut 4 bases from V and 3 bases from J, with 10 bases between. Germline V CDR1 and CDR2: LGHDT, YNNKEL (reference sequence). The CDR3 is CASSLEGNYEQYF. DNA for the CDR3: TGTGCCAGCAGCCTCGAAGGGAACTACGAGCAGTACTTC.

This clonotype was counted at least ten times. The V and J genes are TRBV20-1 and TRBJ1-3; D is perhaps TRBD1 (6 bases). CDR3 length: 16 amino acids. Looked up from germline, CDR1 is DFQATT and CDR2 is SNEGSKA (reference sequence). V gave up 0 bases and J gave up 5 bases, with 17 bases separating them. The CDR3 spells CSARDRDRDMRNTIYF. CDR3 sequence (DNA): TGCAGTGCTAGAGATCGGGATAGGGACATGAGAAACACCATATATTTT.

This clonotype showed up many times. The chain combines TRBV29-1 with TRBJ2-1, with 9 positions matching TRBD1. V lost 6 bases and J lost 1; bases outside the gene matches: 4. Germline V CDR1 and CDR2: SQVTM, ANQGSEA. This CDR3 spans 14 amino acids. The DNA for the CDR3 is TGCAGCGTCACGGGACAGGGATCCTACAATGAGCAGTTCTTC. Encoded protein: CSVTGQGSYNEQFF.

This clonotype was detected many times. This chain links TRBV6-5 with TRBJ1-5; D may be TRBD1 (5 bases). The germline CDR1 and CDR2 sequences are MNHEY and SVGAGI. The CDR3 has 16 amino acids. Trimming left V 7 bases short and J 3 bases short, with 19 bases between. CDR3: CASTPRFEGNNQPQHF. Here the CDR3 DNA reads TGTGCCAGCACCCCCCGGTTCGAGGGGAACAATCAGCCCCAGCATTTT.

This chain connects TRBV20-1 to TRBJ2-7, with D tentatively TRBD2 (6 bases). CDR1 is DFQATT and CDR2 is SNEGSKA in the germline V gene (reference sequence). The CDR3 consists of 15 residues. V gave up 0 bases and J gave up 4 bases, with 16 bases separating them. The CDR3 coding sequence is TGCAGTGCTAGAGATCTCTACGGCGGGACGTACGAGCAGTACTTC. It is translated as CSARDLYGGTYEQYF.

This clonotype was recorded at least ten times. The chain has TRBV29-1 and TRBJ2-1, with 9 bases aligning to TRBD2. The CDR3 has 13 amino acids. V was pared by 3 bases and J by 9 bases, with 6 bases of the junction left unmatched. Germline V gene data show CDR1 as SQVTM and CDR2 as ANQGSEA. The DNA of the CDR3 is TGCAGCGTTGACAGCGGGGGGTTTGGTGAGCAGTTCTTC. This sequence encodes CSVDSGGFGEQFF.

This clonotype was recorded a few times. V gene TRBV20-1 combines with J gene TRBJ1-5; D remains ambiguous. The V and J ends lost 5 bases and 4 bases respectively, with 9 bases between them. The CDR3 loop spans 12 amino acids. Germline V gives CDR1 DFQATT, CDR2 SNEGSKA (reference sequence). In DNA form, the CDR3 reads TGCAGTGCTGTCCAAGGGAATCAGCCCCAGCATTTT. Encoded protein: CSAVQGNQPQHF.

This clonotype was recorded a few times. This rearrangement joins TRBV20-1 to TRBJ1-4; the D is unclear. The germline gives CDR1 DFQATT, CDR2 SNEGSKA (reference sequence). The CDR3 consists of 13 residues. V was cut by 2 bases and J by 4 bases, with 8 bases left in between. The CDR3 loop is CSARSGDNEKLFF. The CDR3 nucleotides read TGCAGTGCTAGAAGCGGAGATAATGAAAAACTGTTTTTT.